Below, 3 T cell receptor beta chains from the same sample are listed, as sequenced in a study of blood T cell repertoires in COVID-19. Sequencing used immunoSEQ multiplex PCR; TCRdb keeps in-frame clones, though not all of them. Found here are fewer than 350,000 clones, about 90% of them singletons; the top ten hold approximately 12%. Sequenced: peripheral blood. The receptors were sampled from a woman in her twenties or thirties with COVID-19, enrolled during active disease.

CDR3 sequence (DNA): TGTGCCACCAGTGACCCCAAGAAGGGTCAGGGCCACGAGCAGTACTTC. Translating it yields CATSDPKKGQGHEQYF. V usage is TRBV24-1 and J usage is TRBJ2-7; weak D call: TRBD1 (5 bases). Germline loops: CDR1 KGHDR, CDR2 SFDVKD. This CDR3 is 16 amino acids long. Trimming removed 4 bases from V and 5 bases from J, with 20 bases in between.

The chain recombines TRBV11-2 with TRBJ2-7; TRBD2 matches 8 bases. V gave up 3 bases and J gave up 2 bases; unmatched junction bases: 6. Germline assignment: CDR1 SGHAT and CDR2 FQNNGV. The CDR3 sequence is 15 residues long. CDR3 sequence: CASSFYSGETYEQYF. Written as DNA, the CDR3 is TGTGCCAGCAGCTTTTATAGCGGGGAAACCTACGAGCAGTACTTC. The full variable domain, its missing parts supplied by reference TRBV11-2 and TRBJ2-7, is EAGVAQSPRYKIIEKRQSVAFWCNPISGHATLYWYQQILGQGPKLLIQFQNNGVVDDSQLPKDRFSAERLKGVDSTLKIQPAKLEDSAVYLCASSFYSGETYEQYFGPGTRLTVT.

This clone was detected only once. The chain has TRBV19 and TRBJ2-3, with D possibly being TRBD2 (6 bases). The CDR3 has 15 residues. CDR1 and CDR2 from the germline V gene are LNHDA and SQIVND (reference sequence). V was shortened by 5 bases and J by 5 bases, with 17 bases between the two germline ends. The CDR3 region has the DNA TGTGCCAGTAGTGCGCCCCGACGCGGGATAGATACGCAGTATTTT. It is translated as CASSAPRRGIDTQYF.